These 16 T cell receptor beta chains were sequenced from one sample in a study of shared clonotypes between healthy human individuals. Clones were sequenced by immunoSEQ multiplex PCR, and TCRdb holds only the in-frame ones, with some missing. The table records a few million clones, about 92% of them present only once. The sequenced sample was naive CD4+ T cells from PBMCs. Regarding subset: CD45RA+ positively selected. The receptors derive from a man aged 18 to 35 in good health. Some clones in this sample may be carry-over from other donors' samples.

Comment on this clone: The same CDR3 can be traced to other DNA sequences in this sample. This sequence joins TRBV18 and TRBJ2-1, with 7 bases fitting TRBD2. The J segment lost 2 bases and the V segment lost 3 bases, leaving 1 base of the junction unmatched. CDR1 is KGHSH, CDR2 LQKENI, per germline. This CDR3 is built from 14 residues. The CDR3 spells CASSPGGTYNEQFF. In DNA, the CDR3 is TGTGCCAGCTCACCGGGGGGGACCTACAATGAGCAGTTCTTC.

This clone was seen once. The rearrangement joins TRBV6-5 to TRBJ2-7; 8 positions match TRBD2. Unmatched junction bases numbered 12, after V lost 5 bases and J lost 6 bases. This CDR3 comprises 15 residues. The germline V gene has CDR1 MNHEY and CDR2 SVGAGI. This CDR3 is CASSRRGASASEQYF. CDR3 sequence (DNA): TGTGCCAGCAGTCGGCGGGGGGCATCGGCTTCCGAGCAGTACTTC.

V and J are TRBV18 and TRBJ2-3; 16 bases fit TRBD2. The CDR3 is 18 residues long. Per the germline V gene, CDR1 is KGHSH and CDR2 is LQKENI. Losses at the gene ends were 2 bases for V and 0 bases for J; bases not matched to a gene: 2. The CDR3 DNA follows: TGTGCCAGCTCACCAGGGACTAGCGGGAGGGCAAGCACAGATACGCAGTATTTT. The encoded protein is CASSPGTSGRASTDTQYF.

This sequence joins TRBV5-1 and TRBJ2-7, with 8 bases matching TRBD1. The CDR3 extends over 15 amino acids. Germline V gene data show CDR1 as SGHRS and CDR2 as YFSETQ. Losses at the gene ends were 3 bases for V and 4 bases for J; bases not matched to a gene: 9. For the CDR3, the DNA is TGCGCCAGCAGCTCCCCCCGGACAGGGTATTACGAGCAGTACTTC. This encodes CASSSPRTGYYEQYF.

This clone occurred a few times. The CDR3 here is CASSYPANTEAFF. CDR3 nucleotides: TGTGCCAGCAGCTACCCAGCGAACACTGAAGCTTTCTTT. The chain uses TRBV7-9 and TRBJ1-1; D is ambiguous. V lost 4 bases to trimming and J lost 1 base, with 7 bases between them. Germline loops: CDR1 SEHNR, CDR2 FQNEAQ (reference sequence). The CDR3 extends over 13 amino acids.

This clone showed up just a few times. The V and J genes are TRBV28 and TRBJ1-1; possibly TRBD1 for D (5 bases). This CDR3 has 14 residues. Germline CDR1 and CDR2: MDHEN and SYDVKM. V lost 6 bases and J lost 0, with 11 bases in between. The CDR3 region has the DNA TGTGCCAGCAGGCCCGGGACCATGAACACTGAAGCTTTCTTT. Its translation is CASRPGTMNTEAFF.

V is TRBV2 and J is TRBJ1-4, with D perhaps TRBD1 (6 bases). Trimming took 8 bases from V and 8 from J, leaving 12 bases between them. This CDR3 region has 12 residues. CDR1 and CDR2 from the germline V gene are SNHLY and FYNNEI. The CDR3 sequence is CASRDNGEKLFF. CDR3 in DNA: TGTGCCAGCCGGGACAACGGAGAAAAACTGTTTTTT.

This chain connects TRBV9 to TRBJ1-5; D is perhaps TRBD1 (6 bases). The CDR3 totals 16 residues. Germline V gene sequence: CDR1 SGDLS, CDR2 YYNGEE. V was trimmed by 5 bases and J by 0 bases, leaving 15 bases between them. The CDR3 DNA is TGTGCCAGCAGTAGAGGGGGATCCAATAGCAATCAGCCCCAGCATTTT. It specifies CASSRGGSNSNQPQHF.

The chain combines TRBV27 with TRBJ2-5; 12 bases align to TRBD2. This CDR3 contains 15 residues. Losses at the gene ends were 5 bases for V and 5 bases for J; bases not matched to a gene: 6. The V gene's germline CDR1 is MNHEY and CDR2 SMNVEV (reference sequence). The CDR3 bases are TGTGCCAGCAGTCTGACTAGCGGGAGTCACGAGACCCAGTACTTC. It encodes CASSLTSGSHETQYF.

The chain uses TRBV28 and TRBJ2-3, with TRBD2 identical over 10 bases. The length of the CDR3 is 14 residues. Germline loops: CDR1 MDHEN, CDR2 SYDVKM. V was clipped by 7 bases and J by 5 bases; unmatched bases: 6. CDR3 loop: CASILAGAGDTQYF. In DNA, the CDR3 is TGTGCCAGCATTCTAGCGGGAGCGGGAGATACGCAGTATTTT.

V gene TRBV7-8 combines with J gene TRBJ1-1; D is uncertain. The CDR3 sequence is 13 residues long. Germline CDR1 and CDR2: SGHVS and FQNEAQ. V dropped 6 bases and J dropped 0 bases, with 8 bases sitting between them. The CDR3 sequence is CASSFGLNTEAFF. The DNA for the CDR3 is TGTGCCAGCAGTTTCGGCTTGAACACTGAAGCTTTCTTT.

The rearrangement uses TRBV7-2 and TRBJ1-5; D unresolved. The ends were cut back, 8 bases at V and 3 bases at J, with 8 bases in the middle. CDR3 length equals 12 residues. In germline, CDR1 is SGHTA, CDR2 FQGNSA. This CDR3 reads CASGINNQPQHF. In nucleotides, the CDR3 is TGTGCCAGCGGTATCAACAATCAGCCCCAGCATTTT.

Turning to this clone: Different DNA sequences within this sample yield the same CDR3. The CDR3 bases are TGCGCCAGCAGCCCGGGGACAGGTGGCGGCTACACCTTC. Its protein product is CASSPGTGGGYTF. This sequence joins TRBV5-1 and TRBJ1-2; 8 bases match TRBD1. V lost 4 bases and J lost 8; bases outside the gene matches: 7. The CDR3 runs 13 residues. The V gene's germline CDR1 is SGHRS and CDR2 YFSETQ.

J is TRBJ2-1 and V is TRBV5-6, with D possibly matching TRBD2 (6 bases). The germline V gene encodes CDR1 SGHDT and CDR2 YYEEEE. V shed 1 base and J shed 10 bases, with 9 bases lying between them. The CDR3 is 12 residues long. The CDR3 sequence is CASSLTAGEQFF. The CDR3 DNA follows: TGTGCCAGCAGCTTGACGGCGGGGGAGCAGTTCTTC.

V is TRBV5-1 and J is TRBJ1-5; tentative D call: TRBD1 (6 bases). The CDR3 extends over 15 amino acids. V dropped 4 bases and J dropped 5 bases, with 16 bases sitting between them. Germline loops: CDR1 SGHRS, CDR2 YFSETQ. The DNA of the CDR3 is TGCGCCAGCAGCCCCGGGAGGGGGGTCGATCAGCCCCAGCATTTT. This gives the protein CASSPGRGVDQPQHF.

This rearrangement joins TRBV5-6 to TRBJ1-5, with TRBD1 as a possible D gene (5 bases). V gave up 2 bases and J gave up 5 bases, with 17 bases separating them. This CDR3 has 16 amino acids. The germline CDR1 and CDR2 sequences are SGHDT and YYEEEE. CDR3 residues: CASSLFAGGLYQPQHF. The DNA for the CDR3 is TGTGCCAGCAGCTTATTTGCCGGGGGTCTATATCAGCCCCAGCATTTT.